The 29 T cell receptor beta chains in this list originate from one sample, sequenced in a study of identical twins. Using its own MiXCR run on the 5' RACE reads, TCRdb lists one record per CDR3 protein. Of approximately 1.8 million distinct CDR3 sequences listed, less than 35% are singletons. The sequencing input was cord blood. Receptor source: a newborn girl in good health.

CDR3 region: CASRLQGSGEKLFF. The CDR3 DNA sequence: TGTGCCAGCAGATTACAGGGGTCGGGAGAAAAACTGTTTTTT. The chain links TRBV6-6 to TRBJ1-4; TRBD1 aligns across 7 bases. This CDR3 is 14 amino acids long. From germline, CDR1 is MNHNY and CDR2 SVGAGI (reference sequence). With V trimmed by 6 bases and J by 8 bases, 9 bases remained unmatched.

The chain links TRBV7-9 to TRBJ2-2; maybe TRBD1 (6 bases). Trimming removed 0 bases at V and 10 bases at J, with 12 bases between. Germline V gives CDR1 SEHNR, CDR2 FQNEAQ (reference sequence). The CDR3 is made up of 14 amino acids. The CDR3 region has the DNA TGTGCCAGCAGCTTAGCCGTACAGGGCGAGGAGCTGTTTTTT. The encoded protein is CASSLAVQGEELFF. Filled out from reference TRBV7-9 and TRBJ2-2, the complete variable domain reads DTGVSQNPRHKITKRGQNVTFRCDPISEHNRLYWYRQTLGQGPEFLTYFQNEAQLEKSRLLSDRFSAERPKGSFSTLEIQRTEQGDSAMYLCASSLAVQGEELFFGEGSRLTVL.

In its sample, this clonotype was seen a few times. The chain couples TRBV15 to TRBJ2-3; D is uncertain. V lost 3 bases and J 6 bases, leaving 4 bases between the germline ends. This CDR3 is built from 11 residues. CDR1 LNHNV and CDR2 YYDKDF come from the germline V gene (reference sequence). CDR3 protein: CATSRGDTQYF. CDR3 bases: TGTGCCACCAGCAGGGGGGATACGCAGTATTTT.

The chain has TRBV5-1 and TRBJ2-7; no firm D call. Germline V gene data show CDR1 as SGHRS and CDR2 as YFSETQ. The CDR3 totals 15 residues. The V and J ends lost 0 bases and 0 bases respectively, with 10 bases between them. CDR3 nucleotide sequence: TGCGCCAGCAGCTTGGAACCCAGAGTCTCCTACGAGCAGTACTTC. This gives the protein CASSLEPRVSYEQYF.

This clonotype was counted only a few times. This chain connects TRBV20-1 to TRBJ2-7; 11 nucleotides agree with TRBD2. CDR3 length: 17 residues. Germline V gives CDR1 DFQATT, CDR2 SNEGSKA (reference sequence). The V segment lost 3 bases and the J segment 1 base; nucleotides outside the gene matches: 11. The CDR3 loop is CSARRLAGWEWSYEQYF. DNA for the CDR3: TGCAGTGCTAGGAGACTAGCGGGGTGGGAGTGGTCCTACGAGCAGTACTTC.

The chain has TRBV7-2 and TRBJ2-1, with 15 bases identical to TRBD2. Germline CDR1 SGHTA, CDR2 FQGNSA. The V gene end was trimmed by 0 bases and the J gene end by 7 bases; junction bases not matched to a gene: 7. The CDR3 covers 18 residues. CDR3 loop: CASSLAPTGTSGGNEQFF. The CDR3 DNA reads TGTGCCAGCAGCTTAGCCCCAACCGGGACTAGCGGGGGGAATGAGCAGTTCTTC.

This clonotype has just a few counts. This chain connects TRBV4-2 to TRBJ2-3; D tentatively reads TRBD1 or TRBD2 (5 bases each). Trimming removed 0 bases from V and 2 bases from J, with 12 bases in between. The germline CDR1 and CDR2 sequences are LGHNA and YNFKEQ. CDR3 length: 16 residues. The CDR3 DNA follows: TGTGCCAGCAGCCAAGATCGGTGGGGACCCACAGATACGCAGTATTTT. The encoded protein is CASSQDRWGPTDTQYF.

Only a few counts were recorded for this clonotype. The chain joins TRBV12-5 to TRBJ2-1; TRBD1 or TRBD2 may be the D gene (5 bases each). CDR3 length: 15 residues. CDR1 and CDR2 from the germline V gene are LGHNT and FRNRAP. V gave up 4 bases and J gave up 9 bases, with 19 bases separating them. In DNA form, the CDR3 reads TGTGCTAGTGGTTACGACCGGGACCGAGGCCGTGAGCAGTTCTTC. Translated, it gives CASGYDRDRGREQFF.

The chain joins TRBV5-1 to TRBJ2-1, with 10 bases that match TRBD2. The CDR3 runs to 17 residues. From germline, CDR1 is SGHRS and CDR2 YFSETQ. J lost 8 bases, V lost 2 bases, and 13 bases had no gene match. CDR3 DNA: TGCGCCAGCAGCTTAGCCCTACTAGCGGGGATTCCCCATGAGCAGTTCTTC. The encoded protein is CASSLALLAGIPHEQFF.

The genes are TRBV6-6 and TRBJ2-7, with TRBD1 matching 8 bases. V was pared by 7 bases and J by 4 bases, with 9 bases of the junction left unmatched. CDR3 length: 14 amino acids. Germline lookup yields CDR1 MNHNY and CDR2 SVGAGI (reference sequence). CDR3 region: CASNRGTGLYEQYF. CDR3 in DNA: TGTGCCAGCAACCGCGGGACAGGATTATACGAGCAGTACTTC.

The CDR3 loop is CASSLGGRNPTYEQYF. The DNA of the CDR3 is TGCGCCAGCAGCTTGGGCGGCAGGAATCCTACCTACGAGCAGTACTTC. The chain carries TRBV5-1 and TRBJ2-7; unclear D gene. Germline CDR1 is SGHRS and CDR2 is YFSETQ. Trimming cost V 0 bases and J 2 bases, with 15 bases left between them. The CDR3 has 16 amino acids.

Comments on this clonotype: At one end the junction does not follow the germline gene, possibly because of a read error. This sequence joins TRBV5-1 and TRBJ1-2; no clear D. There are 15 residues in the CDR3. CDR1 is SGHRS and CDR2 is YFSETQ in the germline V gene. This CDR3 reads CTSSLEIGAVYGYTF. The CDR3 DNA is TGCACCAGCAGCTTGGAGATAGGAGCCGTCTATGGCTACACCTTC.

This clonotype was seen ten or more times. The chain recombines TRBV29-1 with TRBJ2-1; D may correspond to TRBD1 or TRBD2 (5 bases each). Germline values: CDR1 SQVTM, CDR2 ANQGSEA. V lost 7 bases and J 0 bases, leaving 13 bases between the germline ends. This CDR3 contains 14 residues. In nucleotides, the CDR3 is TGCAGCGGGTCCAGAGGGGTCTCCTACAATGAGCAGTTCTTC. Amino acid sequence: CSGSRGVSYNEQFF.

This clonotype has only a few counts. The chain carries TRBV12-3 or TRBV12-4 and TRBJ2-2; 10 positions agree with TRBD2. This CDR3 spans 15 amino acids. V was pared by 5 bases and J by 4 bases, with 4 bases of the junction left unmatched. In DNA form, the CDR3 reads TGTGCCAGCAGTCCTTTAGCGGGGGGCACCGGGGAGCTGTTTTTT. This gives the protein CASSPLAGGTGELFF.

Notes on this clonotype: Being one base from a much bigger clone, this may be a read error. V and J are TRBV2 and TRBJ2-5, with D possibly being TRBD2 (6 bases). The CDR3 has 14 amino acids. V was shortened by 4 bases and J by 11 bases, with 20 bases between the two germline ends. CDR1 is SNHLY, CDR2 FYNNEI, per germline. The CDR3 nucleotides are TGTGCCAGCAGTGTTGGTCAGTGGGGGGATGAGCAGTACTTC. Translating gives CASSVGQWGDEQYF.

The genes are TRBV7-2 and TRBJ2-7; TRBD2 matches 7 bases. This CDR3 comprises 15 residues. V shed 7 bases and J 2 bases; nucleotides not matched to a gene: 11. Germline assignment: CDR1 SGHTA and CDR2 FQGNSA. CDR3 nucleotides: TGTGCCAGCACCCGGAGGAGGGAGGGAACCTACGAGCAGTACTTC. Its translation is CASTRRREGTYEQYF. The full variable domain, its missing parts supplied by reference TRBV7-2 and TRBJ2-7, is GAGVSQSPSNKVTEKGKDVELRCDPISGHTALYWYRQSLGQGLEFLIYFQGNSAPDKSGLPSDRFSAERTGGSVSTLTIQRTQQEDSAVYLCASTRRREGTYEQYFGPGTRLTVT.

V usage is TRBV6-1 and J usage is TRBJ2-7; perhaps TRBD1 as D (6 bases). The tail of the sequence fits TRBJ2-5 better, so the J call may be wrong. The germline V gene encodes CDR1 MNHNS and CDR2 SASEGT. The CDR3 is 15 residues long. The CDR3 coding sequence is TGTGCCAGCCCAAAATTTGTGGGCAGGGGAGAGACCCAGTACTTC. This translates into CASPKFVGRGETQYF.

CDR3 in DNA: TGCGCCAGCAGCTTGGGGGACTTACTTCAAGAGACCCAGTACTTC. Protein product: CASSLGDLLQETQYF. This sequence joins TRBV5-1 and TRBJ2-5, with a possible D match to TRBD2 (6 bases). Trimming left V 0 bases short and J 2 bases short, with 11 bases between. Per the germline V gene, CDR1 is SGHRS and CDR2 is YFSETQ. This CDR3 has 15 residues.

This CDR3 reads CASSLAAAGGNPLAKNIQYF. CDR3 DNA sequence: TGCGCCAGCAGCTTGGCGGCGGCGGGAGGGAATCCCCTAGCCAAAAACATTCAGTACTTC. This chain joins TRBV5-1 and TRBJ2-4, with 9 bases identical to TRBD2. This CDR3 comprises 20 residues. The V gene's germline CDR1 is SGHRS and CDR2 YFSETQ. With V trimmed by 0 bases and J by 0 bases, 13 bases remained unmatched.

This clonotype was detected only a few times. This rearrangement joins TRBV20-1 to TRBJ2-1; TRBD2 agrees at 10 bases. Germline loops: CDR1 DFQATT, CDR2 SNEGSKA (reference sequence). This CDR3 is 16 amino acids long. V was pared by 1 base and J by 7 bases, with 10 bases of the junction left unmatched. CDR3 loop: CSARVPSGRARNEQFF. CDR3 nucleotide sequence: TGCAGTGCTAGAGTTCCGAGCGGGAGGGCGCGAAATGAGCAGTTCTTC.

This clonotype was recorded a few times. V gene TRBV5-1 combines with J gene TRBJ2-1, with D unresolved. Trimming removed 4 bases at V and 5 bases at J, with 13 bases between. CDR1 SGHRS and CDR2 YFSETQ come from the germline V gene. The CDR3 is 14 amino acids. The CDR3 here is CASSGIRRDNEQFF. The CDR3 DNA sequence: TGCGCCAGCAGCGGAATTCGACGGGACAATGAGCAGTTCTTC.

The CDR3 coding sequence is TGTGCCAGCAGTGAAAGTGGGACCTTTTATGGCTACACCTTC. This sequence encodes CASSESGTFYGYTF. The chain links TRBV2 to TRBJ1-2; the D gene is possibly TRBD1 (5 bases). Trimming removed 2 bases at V and 5 bases at J, with 12 bases between. The CDR3 sequence is 14 residues long. Germline V gene lookup returns CDR1 SNHLY and CDR2 FYNNEI.

This clonotype was observed a handful of times. J is TRBJ1-2 and V is TRBV5-6; 7 positions match TRBD1. Germline values: CDR1 SGHDT, CDR2 YYEEEE. This CDR3 comprises 15 residues. The V gene end was trimmed by 4 bases and the J gene end by 0 bases; junction bases not matched to a gene: 6. In DNA form, the CDR3 reads TGTGCCAGCAGCCACGGGACAGCTGCTAACTATGGCTACACCTTC. Its protein product is CASSHGTAANYGYTF. The entire variable domain, with the rest obtained from reference TRBV5-6 and TRBJ1-2, is as follows: DAGVTQSPTHLIKTRGQQVTLRCSPKSGHDTVSWYQQALGQGPQFIFQYYEEEERQRGNFPDRFSGHQFPNYSSELNVNALLLGDSALYLCASSHGTAANYGYTFGSGTRLTVV.

The genes are TRBV7-9 and TRBJ2-1, with TRBD2 matching 11 bases. With V trimmed by 3 bases and J by 3 bases, 10 bases remained unmatched. The CDR3 is 18 amino acids. Germline V gene sequence: CDR1 SEHNR, CDR2 FQNEAQ (reference sequence). Written as DNA, the CDR3 is TGTGCCAGCAGCTTGGCGATTCGCGGGACTAGCGGCTACAATGAGCAGTTCTTC. This codes for CASSLAIRGTSGYNEQFF.

V is TRBV5-1 and J is TRBJ2-5; 9 bases are shared with TRBD1. CDR3 length: 14 residues. V trimming: 2 bases; J trimming: 3 bases; junction bases outside the gene matches: 2. Germline V gene sequence: CDR1 SGHRS, CDR2 YFSETQ. The CDR3 region is CASSFRDREETQYF. The CDR3 DNA reads TGCGCCAGCAGCTTCCGGGACAGGGAAGAGACCCAGTACTTC.

This clonotype was counted between two and nine times. The chain employs TRBV10-3 and TRBJ2-1; 11 nucleotides match TRBD2. The CDR3 sequence is 16 residues long. Unmatched junction bases numbered 5, after V lost 1 base and J lost 6 bases. CDR1 and CDR2 from the germline V gene are ENHRY and SYGVKD. This CDR3 reads CAISEFSGRASNEQFF. CDR3 bases: TGTGCCATCAGTGAGTTTAGCGGGAGGGCCAGCAATGAGCAGTTCTTC.

The chain joins TRBV12-3 or TRBV12-4 to TRBJ2-1, with 9 bases matching TRBD1. The CDR3 is 12 amino acids. V lost 5 bases to trimming and J lost 15 bases; unmatched junction nucleotides: 8. The CDR3: CASSLMDRGRFF. The CDR3 DNA is TGTGCCAGCAGTCTCATGGACAGGGGTCGGTTCTTC.

This clonotype came up a few times. This chain joins TRBV6-6 and TRBJ2-1, with 7 bases matching TRBD2. Looked up from germline, CDR1 is MNHNY and CDR2 is SVGAGI (reference sequence). The CDR3 totals 15 residues. V was clipped by 4 bases and J by 3 bases; unmatched bases: 6. This CDR3 reads CASSSGRGNYNEQFF. The CDR3 DNA follows: TGTGCCAGCAGTTCTGGGCGGGGGAACTACAATGAGCAGTTCTTC.

This chain uses TRBV6-1 with TRBJ1-3, with D possibly TRBD1 on 5 matching bases. The CDR3 extends over 13 amino acids. Trimming removed 10 bases at V and 3 bases at J, with 13 bases between. In germline, CDR1 is MNHNS, CDR2 SASEGT. The CDR3 spells CAKLGGYGNTIYF. In nucleotides, the CDR3 is TGTGCCAAACTCGGGGGATATGGAAACACCATATATTTT.